This T cell receptor (beta chain) came from a study of blood T cell repertoires in COVID-19 (dated by TCRdb to the early 2020s). About the investigation overall: The collaborator samples originated in the United States, Italy and Spain and spanned the acute and convalescent phases of COVID-19. The material from the prospective study consisted of cDNA or gDNA derived from T cells, B-cell-depleted T cells, or PBMCs. The dataset comprised deeply sampled blood TCRbeta repertoires from subjects exposed to, actively infected with, or recovered from COVID-19. A freely available public database, intended as a resource for researchers studying the immune response to SARS-CoV-2, is where the repertoires were released. Samples came from the ongoing ImmuneRACE study (first 160 participants) plus 1,254 subjects from 6 global collaborators. The sample metadata nearly always contained a de-identified subject ID, COVID-19 status, age in years and sex. HLA class I and class II types, where available, came from metadata supplied by the sample provider rather than from assay-based typing. General findings and caveats noted by the study authors: The amount of clinical and demographic metadata varied by source and participant and was provided uncurated.

Collaborating institutions collected whole blood in K2EDTA tubes following their own protocols. Collaborator samples were shipped for TCRbeta analysis as frozen whole blood, isolated PBMCs, or DNA extracted from either sample type. From cysteine to phenylalanine, the CDR3 is 13 amino acids long. The sequence is cut down to CDR3 DNA, 39 bases in frame from base 1. Reading the germline V gene (reference sequence) gives CDR1 MNHEY and CDR2 SMNVEV. Compared with germline, V lacks 3 bases and J lacks 14 bases; bases without a gene match: 6. TCRbeta CDR3 regions were amplified from genomic DNA by means of the immunoSEQ Assay, a bias-controlled multiplex PCR. The source study handled its data this way. The number of nucleated cells in each sample was estimated by amplification of reference gene primers within the assay. To quantify the absolute abundance of each unique TCRbeta CDR3 rearrangement, sequence reads were collapsed and filtered. Productive Simpson clonality was computed per sample as the square root of Simpson's diversity index over productive rearrangements. The source is immuneACCESS, and TCRdb retained only in-frame sequences with V and J called. Part of the clones is not carried over; for the studies checked, unresolved V genes explain less than half of this, and the remainder is unexplained. The V and J calls and clone size were taken over from that table, and D and trimming were inferred from the DNA. This sample holds 68,000 or so clones; over 75% were observed only once. Clones ranked in the top ten supply 2.3% of the sample.

This clone was observed a single time. Its antigen is still unknown. There are no base qualities to consult, and no much larger clone falls within one base. This clonotype was obtained from a human donor in a cohort sampled during active COVID-19. The sample taken for sequencing was peripheral blood. Here the chain combines TRBV27 and TRBJ1-6; a stretch of 8 junction bases matches TRBD1. The nucleotide sequence reads as follows: TGTGCCAGCAGTTTTAAACAGGGGGGTTCCCTCCACTTT. Its protein product is CASSFKQGGSLHF.